The rows below give T cell receptor beta chains drawn from one sample of a study of T cell clones after liver transplantation. Clones were sequenced by immunoSEQ multiplex PCR, and TCRdb holds only the in-frame ones, with some missing. This sample has approximately 100,000 clones, with around 80% found just once. The specimen was CD4+ T cells from blood, collected around 48 months after liver transplant. The receptors were sampled from a human patient who received a liver transplant. Some T cells may be provided by the graft donor. Both conserved end residues are part of each CDR3. A D gene is named only where the DNA matches it firmly. A row's size may be missing; if present it is once, few, many or a size class.

>-|TRBV7-2|-|TRBJ2-7
CASSPPGLSYEQYF
TGTGCCAGCAGCCCTCCGGGCCTTTCCTACGAGCAGTACTTC
>-|TRBV27|-|TRBJ1-2
CASSLNTGFGYTF
TGTGCCAGCAGTTTAAATACAGGGTTTGGCTACACCTTC
>once|TRBV28|TRBD1|TRBJ1-1
CASRLGQANTEAFF
TGTGCCAGCAGGCTAGGACAGGCGAACACTGAAGCTTTCTTT
>-|TRBV7-9|-|TRBJ1-5
CASSLALGSSNQPQHF
TGTGCCAGCAGCTTAGCGCTGGGCTCTAGCAATCAGCCCCAGCATTTT
>-|TRBV7-8|TRBD2|TRBJ2-7
CASSPGLADGWGVYEQYF
TGTGCCAGCAGCCCCGGACTAGCGGATGGGTGGGGGGTTTACGAGCAGTACTTC
>-|TRBV11-2|-|TRBJ2-7
CASSLRLAPSSYEQYF
TGTGCCAGCAGCTTACGGTTAGCCCCCTCCTCCTACGAGCAGTACTTC
>-|TRBV2|-|TRBJ2-2
CASNGGQNTGELFF
TGTGCCAGCAACGGCGGACAGAACACCGGGGAGCTGTTTTTT
>-|TRBV6-6|TRBD2|TRBJ2-7
CASSLTTSREQYF
TGTGCCAGCAGTTTAACGACTAGCCGGGAGCAGTACTTC
>-|TRBV4-3|-|TRBJ1-2
CASIRGQLLPRNGYTF
TGCGCCAGTATACGGGGCCAGCTACTTCCGAGGAATGGCTACACCTTC
>few|TRBV21-1|-|TRBJ2-3
CASDPGSSSTDTQYF
TGTGCCAGCGACCCCGGTAGTTCTAGCACAGATACGCAGTATTTT
>-|TRBV27|TRBD2|TRBJ2-7
CASSFIGLAPGEQYF
TGTGCCAGCAGTTTTATCGGACTAGCACCGGGTGAGCAGTACTTC
>-|TRBV6-5|-|TRBJ1-3
CASSYGPGNTIYF
TGTGCCAGCAGTTATGGGCCAGGAAACACCATATATTTT
>-|TRBV18|-|TRBJ1-1
CASSPPPGDTEAFF
TGTGCCAGCTCACCACCTCCGGGGGACACTGAAGCTTTCTTT
>-|TRBV2|TRBD1|TRBJ1-5
CASRAPGGGPQHF
TGTGCCAGCAGAGCTCCAGGGGGAGGGCCCCAGCATTTT
>once|TRBV29-1|-|TRBJ2-2
CSTRESGTGELFF
TGCAGCACCCGGGAAAGCGGGACCGGGGAGCTGTTTTTT
>-|TRBV4-1|TRBD2|TRBJ2-5
CASSQDRTSGGQETQYF
TGCGCCAGCAGCCAAGATCGGACTAGCGGGGGTCAAGAGACCCAGTACTTC
>-|TRBV5-1|TRBD2|TRBJ2-2
CASSPTTSGANTGELFF
TGCGCCAGCAGCCCCACCACTAGCGGAGCAAACACCGGGGAGCTGTTTTTT
>-|TRBV28|TRBD1|TRBJ2-5
CASSLPGQGQETQYF
TGTGCCAGCAGTTTACCCGGACAGGGGCAAGAGACCCAGTACTTC
>-|TRBV7-6|-|TRBJ1-1
CASSLGGSKEAFF
TGTGCCAGCAGCTTAGGTGGCAGCAAGGAAGCTTTCTTT
>once|TRBV6-5|-|TRBJ1-1
CASSYSLDGNTEAFF
TGTGCCAGCAGTTACTCTCTCGACGGTAACACTGAAGCTTTCTTT
>-|TRBV18|-|TRBJ1-6
CASSPASSYNSPLHF
TGTGCCAGCTCACCAGCGAGCTCCTATAATTCACCCCTCCACTTT
>-|TRBV9|TRBD1|TRBJ1-1
CASSVAGQGDTEAFF
TGTGCCAGCAGCGTAGCGGGACAGGGGGACACTGAAGCTTTCTTT
>once|TRBV19|TRBD2|TRBJ2-2
CASSRVAGVNTGELFF
TGTGCCAGTAGTAGGGTAGCGGGAGTAAATACCGGGGAGCTGTTTTTT
>-|TRBV10-1|-|TRBJ2-3
CASSATDTQYF
TGCGCCAGCAGTGCGACAGATACGCAGTATTTT
>-|TRBV7-2|TRBD2|TRBJ2-7
CASSQRPLAGRAYEQYF
TGTGCCAGCAGCCAGAGGCCATTAGCGGGGCGCGCCTACGAGCAGTACTTC
>-|TRBV13|-|TRBJ2-7
CASSLVQASYEQYF
TGTGCCAGCAGCTTAGTACAGGCTTCCTACGAGCAGTACTTC
>-|TRBV27|TRBD2|TRBJ2-1
CASSLSTSGRLNEQFF
TGTGCCAGCAGTTTATCGACTAGCGGGAGACTCAATGAGCAGTTCTTC
>-|TRBV27|-|TRBJ1-1
CASSSTLNTEAFF
TGTGCCAGCAGTTCCACACTGAACACTGAAGCTTTCTTT
>-|TRBV6-6|-|TRBJ2-1
CASSYSRANNEQFF
TGTGCCAGCAGTTACTCGCGGGCCAACAATGAGCAGTTCTTC
>-|TRBV6-1|-|TRBJ1-6
CASSERDLTSPLHF
TGTGCCAGCAGTGAAAGGGACTTAACTTCACCCCTCCACTTT
>-|TRBV2|-|TRBJ2-6
CASSASSGTGANVLTF
TGTGCCAGCAGTGCCAGCTCGGGGACTGGGGCCAACGTCCTGACTTTC
>-|TRBV15|TRBD2|TRBJ2-3
CATKSLTSGSTDTQYF
TGTGCCACCAAATCGTTGACTAGCGGGAGTACAGATACGCAGTATTTT
>-|TRBV5-1|TRBD2|TRBJ2-5
CASSLVAGGFQETQYF
TGCGCCAGCAGCTTGGTAGCGGGGGGTTTCCAAGAGACCCAGTACTTC
>-|TRBV6-5|-|TRBJ1-6
CASSYGQNNSPLHF
TGTGCCAGCAGTTATGGGCAGAATAATTCACCCCTCCACTTT
>-|TRBV9|TRBD2|TRBJ2-1
CASSVASSGGDSSYNEQFF
TGTGCCAGCAGCGTAGCGTCTAGCGGGGGGGATAGCTCCTACAATGAGCAGTTCTTC
>-|TRBV5-1|-|TRBJ1-3
CASSLEGPGNTIYF
TGCGCCAGCAGCTTGGAGGGGCCTGGAAACACCATATATTTT
>-|TRBV18|TRBD1|TRBJ2-2
CASSPLQGTGELFF
TGTGCCAGCTCACCGCTACAGGGGACCGGGGAGCTGTTTTTT
>-|TRBV18|-|TRBJ2-7
CASSPGARYEQYF
TGTGCCAGCTCACCGGGAGCACGGTACGAGCAGTACTTC
>-|TRBV27|-|TRBJ2-5
CASRTQAGEQETQYF
TGTGCCAGCAGAACACAAGCAGGGGAACAAGAGACCCAGTACTTC
>-|TRBV7-9|-|TRBJ2-3
CASSPADTQYF
TGTGCCAGCAGCCCGGCAGATACGCAGTATTTT
>-|TRBV7-2|-|TRBJ2-1
CASSLRAGSSYNEQFF
TGTGCCAGCAGCTTAAGGGCGGGGAGCTCCTACAATGAGCAGTTCTTC
>-|TRBV11-2|-|TRBJ1-5
CASSLVMWGGESNQPQHF
TGTGCCAGCAGCTTAGTAATGTGGGGGGGCGAGAGCAATCAGCCCCAGCATTTT
>once|TRBV18|-|TRBJ1-4
CASSRLATNEKLFF
TGTGCCAGCTCCCGCCTAGCAACTAATGAAAAACTGTTTTTT
>few|TRBV5-4|-|TRBJ2-3
CASSFATDTQYF
TGTGCCAGCAGCTTCGCCACAGATACGCAGTATTTT
>-|TRBV11-2|-|TRBJ2-5
CASSLSNTRSQETQYF
TGTGCCAGCAGCTTATCGAACACCCGTAGTCAAGAGACCCAGTACTTC
>-|TRBV5-1|TRBD2|TRBJ2-7
CASSLGLAGGPSSYEQYF
TGCGCCAGCAGCTTGGGACTAGCGGGGGGCCCGAGCTCCTACGAGCAGTACTTC
>-|TRBV7-6|-|TRBJ1-1
CASSTQARGSTEAFF
TGTGCCAGCAGCACACAGGCCCGAGGAAGCACTGAAGCTTTCTTT